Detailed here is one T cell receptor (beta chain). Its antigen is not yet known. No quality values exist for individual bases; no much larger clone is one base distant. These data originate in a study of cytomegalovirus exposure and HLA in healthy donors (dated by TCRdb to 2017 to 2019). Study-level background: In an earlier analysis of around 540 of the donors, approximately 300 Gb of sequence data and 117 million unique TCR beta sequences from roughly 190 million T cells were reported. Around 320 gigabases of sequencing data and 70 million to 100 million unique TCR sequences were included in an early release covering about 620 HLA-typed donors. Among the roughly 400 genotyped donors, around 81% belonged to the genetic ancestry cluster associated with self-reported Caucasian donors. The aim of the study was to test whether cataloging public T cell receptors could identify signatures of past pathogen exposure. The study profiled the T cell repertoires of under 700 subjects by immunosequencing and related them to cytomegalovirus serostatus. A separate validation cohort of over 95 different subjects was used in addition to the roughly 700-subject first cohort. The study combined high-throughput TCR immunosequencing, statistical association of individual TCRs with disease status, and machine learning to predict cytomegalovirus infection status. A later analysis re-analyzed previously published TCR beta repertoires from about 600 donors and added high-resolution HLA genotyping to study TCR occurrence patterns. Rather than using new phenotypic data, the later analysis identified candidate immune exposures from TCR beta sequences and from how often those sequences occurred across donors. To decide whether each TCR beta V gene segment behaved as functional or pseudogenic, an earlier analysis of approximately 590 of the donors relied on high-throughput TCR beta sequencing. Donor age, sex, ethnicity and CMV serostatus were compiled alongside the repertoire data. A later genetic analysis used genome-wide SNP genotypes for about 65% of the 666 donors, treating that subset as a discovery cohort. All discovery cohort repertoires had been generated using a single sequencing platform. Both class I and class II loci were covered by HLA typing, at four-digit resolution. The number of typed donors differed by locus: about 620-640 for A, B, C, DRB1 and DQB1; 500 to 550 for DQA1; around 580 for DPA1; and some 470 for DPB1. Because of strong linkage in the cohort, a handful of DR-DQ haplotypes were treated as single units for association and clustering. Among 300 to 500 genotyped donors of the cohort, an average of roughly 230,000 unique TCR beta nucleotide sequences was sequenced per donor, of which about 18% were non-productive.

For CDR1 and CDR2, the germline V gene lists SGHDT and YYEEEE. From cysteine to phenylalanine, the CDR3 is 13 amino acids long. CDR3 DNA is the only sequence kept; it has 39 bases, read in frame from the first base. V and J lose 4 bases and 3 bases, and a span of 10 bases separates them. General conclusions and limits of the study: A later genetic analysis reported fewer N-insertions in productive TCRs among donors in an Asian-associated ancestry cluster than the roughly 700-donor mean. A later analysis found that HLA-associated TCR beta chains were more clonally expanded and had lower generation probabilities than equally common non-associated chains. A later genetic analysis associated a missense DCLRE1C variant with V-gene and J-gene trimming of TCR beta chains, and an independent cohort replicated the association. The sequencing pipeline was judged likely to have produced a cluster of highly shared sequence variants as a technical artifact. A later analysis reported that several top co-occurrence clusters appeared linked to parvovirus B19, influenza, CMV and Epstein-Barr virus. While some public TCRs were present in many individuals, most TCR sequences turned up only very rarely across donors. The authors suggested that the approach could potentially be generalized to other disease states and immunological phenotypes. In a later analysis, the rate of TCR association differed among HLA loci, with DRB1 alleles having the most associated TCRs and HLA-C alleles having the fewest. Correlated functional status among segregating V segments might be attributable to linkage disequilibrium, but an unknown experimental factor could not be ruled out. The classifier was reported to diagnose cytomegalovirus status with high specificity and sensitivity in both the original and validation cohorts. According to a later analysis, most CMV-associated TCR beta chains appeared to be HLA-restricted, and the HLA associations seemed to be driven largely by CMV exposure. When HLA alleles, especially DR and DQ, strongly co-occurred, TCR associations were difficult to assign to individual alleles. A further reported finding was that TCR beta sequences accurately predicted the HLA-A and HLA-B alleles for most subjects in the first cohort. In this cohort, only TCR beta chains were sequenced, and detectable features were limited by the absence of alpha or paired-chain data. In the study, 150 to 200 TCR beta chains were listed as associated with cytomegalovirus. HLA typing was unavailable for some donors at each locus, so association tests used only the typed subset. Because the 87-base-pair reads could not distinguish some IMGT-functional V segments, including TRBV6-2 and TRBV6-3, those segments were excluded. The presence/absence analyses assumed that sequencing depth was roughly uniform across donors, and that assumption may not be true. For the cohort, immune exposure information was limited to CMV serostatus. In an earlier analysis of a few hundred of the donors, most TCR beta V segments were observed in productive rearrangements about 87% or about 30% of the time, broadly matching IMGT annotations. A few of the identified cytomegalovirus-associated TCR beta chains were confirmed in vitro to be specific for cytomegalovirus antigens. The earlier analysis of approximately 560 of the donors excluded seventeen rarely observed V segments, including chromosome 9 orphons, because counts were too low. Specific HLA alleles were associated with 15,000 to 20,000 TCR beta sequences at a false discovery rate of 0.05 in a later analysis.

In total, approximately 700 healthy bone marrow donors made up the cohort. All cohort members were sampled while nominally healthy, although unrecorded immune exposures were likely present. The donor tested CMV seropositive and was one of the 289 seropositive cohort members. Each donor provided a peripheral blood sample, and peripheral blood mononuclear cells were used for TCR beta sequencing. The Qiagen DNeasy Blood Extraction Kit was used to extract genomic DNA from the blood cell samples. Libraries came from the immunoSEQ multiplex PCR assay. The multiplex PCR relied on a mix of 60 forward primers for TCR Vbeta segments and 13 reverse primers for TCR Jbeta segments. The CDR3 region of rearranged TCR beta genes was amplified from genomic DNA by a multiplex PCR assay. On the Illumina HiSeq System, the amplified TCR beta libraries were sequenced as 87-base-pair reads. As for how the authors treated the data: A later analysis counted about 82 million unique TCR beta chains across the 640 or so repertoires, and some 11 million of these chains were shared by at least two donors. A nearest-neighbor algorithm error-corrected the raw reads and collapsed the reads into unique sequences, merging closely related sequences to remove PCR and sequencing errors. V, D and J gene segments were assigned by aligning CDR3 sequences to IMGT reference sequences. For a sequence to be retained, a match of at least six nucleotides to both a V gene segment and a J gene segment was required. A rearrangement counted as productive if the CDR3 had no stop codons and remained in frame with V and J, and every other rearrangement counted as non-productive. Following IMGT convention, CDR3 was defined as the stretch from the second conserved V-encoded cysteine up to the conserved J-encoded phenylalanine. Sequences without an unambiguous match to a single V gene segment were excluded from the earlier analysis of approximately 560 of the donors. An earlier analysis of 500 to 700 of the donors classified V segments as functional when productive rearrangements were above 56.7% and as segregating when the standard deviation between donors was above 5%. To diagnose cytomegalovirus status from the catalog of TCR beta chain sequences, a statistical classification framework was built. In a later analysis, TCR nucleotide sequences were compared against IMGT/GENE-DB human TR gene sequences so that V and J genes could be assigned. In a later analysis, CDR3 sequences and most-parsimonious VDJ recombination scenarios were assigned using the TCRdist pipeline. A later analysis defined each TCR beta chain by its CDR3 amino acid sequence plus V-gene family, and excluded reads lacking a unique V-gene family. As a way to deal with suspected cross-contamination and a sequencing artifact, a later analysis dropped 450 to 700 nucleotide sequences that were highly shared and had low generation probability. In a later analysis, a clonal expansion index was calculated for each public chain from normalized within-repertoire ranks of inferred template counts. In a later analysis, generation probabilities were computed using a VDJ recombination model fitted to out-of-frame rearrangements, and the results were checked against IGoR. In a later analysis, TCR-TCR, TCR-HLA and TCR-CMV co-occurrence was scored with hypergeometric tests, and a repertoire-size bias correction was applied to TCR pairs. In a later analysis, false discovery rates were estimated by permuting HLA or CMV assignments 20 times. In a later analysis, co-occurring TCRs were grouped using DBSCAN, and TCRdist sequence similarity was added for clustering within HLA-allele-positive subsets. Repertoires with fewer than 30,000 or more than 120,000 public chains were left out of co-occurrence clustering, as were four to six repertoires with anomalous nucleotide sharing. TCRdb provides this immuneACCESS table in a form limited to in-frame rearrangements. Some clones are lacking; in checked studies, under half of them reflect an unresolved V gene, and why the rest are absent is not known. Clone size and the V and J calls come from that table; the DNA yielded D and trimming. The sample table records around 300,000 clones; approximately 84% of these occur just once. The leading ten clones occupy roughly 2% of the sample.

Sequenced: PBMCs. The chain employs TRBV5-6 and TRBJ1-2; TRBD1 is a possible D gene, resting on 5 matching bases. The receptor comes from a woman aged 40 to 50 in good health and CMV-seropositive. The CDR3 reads CASSPGRDYGYTF. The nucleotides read TGTGCCAGCAGCCCCGGCAGGGACTATGGCTACACCTTC.